The 20 T cell receptor beta chains presented below share a single source sample, sequenced in a study of blood T cells in healthy people across ages. Next came a second PCR, run for 7 to 11 cycles, which used a sample-barcoded 5' primer along with a J-beta primer mix. Each CDR3 protein gets one entry after TCRdb re-called the 5' RACE reads with MiXCR. The profile shows 1.5 million to 2 million distinct CDR3 sequences, 35% to 50% of them singletons. Specimen: blood. All receptors derive from a human donor in good health.

V and J are TRBV7-8 and TRBJ2-7, with 9 bases that match TRBD1. With 5 bases clipped from V and 1 base from J, the junction kept 9 bases outside the gene matches. CDR1 and CDR2 from the germline V gene are SGHVS and FQNEAQ. CDR3 length: 16 amino acids. The CDR3 nucleotides read TGTGCCAGCAGCCATCTTCCGGGACAGGGATCCTACGAGCAGTACTTC. This translates into CASSHLPGQGSYEQYF.

The genes are TRBV7-2 and TRBJ2-5; D uncertain. Trimming took off 1 base at V and 2 bases at J, with 8 bases between the two ends. The CDR3 spans 14 residues. Per germline, CDR1 SGHTA and CDR2 FQGNSA. CDR3 loop: CASSLGGWQETQYF. CDR3 sequence (DNA): TGTGCCAGCAGCTTAGGTGGCTGGCAAGAGACCCAGTACTTC. Using reference TRBV7-2 and TRBJ2-5 for the parts outside the CDR3, the full variable domain is GAGVSQSPSNKVTEKGKDVELRCDPISGHTALYWYRQSLGQGLEFLIYFQGNSAPDKSGLPSDRFSAERTGGSVSTLTIQRTQQEDSAVYLCASSLGGWQETQYFGPGTRLLVL.

On this clonotype: One end of the junction does not line up with germline, which may come from a read error. The gene calls are TRBV2 and TRBJ2-5, with TRBD1 identical over 9 bases. In germline, CDR1 is SNHLY, CDR2 FYNNEI. CDR3 size: 16 residues. The CDR3 DNA reads as TGTGTCAGCAGTGGGGTCTCCGGGACAGGGCAAGAGACCCAGTACTTC. Residues: CVSSGVSGTGQETQYF.

The chain uses TRBV11-2 and TRBJ2-5; 10 bases match TRBD1. The junction had 10 bases not matched to a gene; V was cut back by 5 bases and J by 4 bases. The CDR3 is 16 residues long. Germline CDR1 SGHAT, CDR2 FQNNGV. The CDR3 nucleotides are TGTGCCAGCAGCCCCTGGACAGGGGGGAGTGGAGAGACCCAGTACTTC. Translated, it gives CASSPWTGGSGETQYF.

V gene TRBV7-2 combines with J gene TRBJ2-1; 9 nucleotides match TRBD2. Germline lookup yields CDR1 SGHTA and CDR2 FQGNSA. The CDR3 consists of 13 residues. The V segment lost 3 bases and the J segment 9 bases; nucleotides outside the gene matches: 3. The CDR3 region is CASSLGLASEQFF. The CDR3 DNA reads TGTGCCAGCAGCTTGGGACTAGCAAGTGAGCAGTTCTTC.

CDR3 residues: CSAREPGTGSYGYTF. The CDR3 coding sequence is TGCAGTGCTAGAGAGCCGGGGACGGGTTCCTATGGCTACACCTTC. V and J are TRBV20-1 and TRBJ1-2; D might be TRBD1 (5 bases). The germline V gene encodes CDR1 DFQATT and CDR2 SNEGSKA (reference sequence). V was clipped by 0 bases and J by 4 bases, with 15 bases between them. CDR3 length equals 15 residues.

This clonotype was seen a handful of times. V and J are TRBV10-3 and TRBJ2-7; the D is unclear. The CDR3 runs 13 residues. The V and J ends lost 0 bases and 4 bases respectively, with 7 bases between them. The germline CDR1 and CDR2 sequences are ENHRY and SYGVKD. This CDR3 reads CAISESGFYEQYF. CDR3 DNA: TGTGCCATCAGTGAGTCAGGCTTTTACGAGCAGTACTTC.

The chain joins TRBV6-5 to TRBJ2-7; D call uncertain. The CDR3 is 13 residues long. Looked up from germline, CDR1 is MNHEY and CDR2 is SVGAGI. The V end was cut by 8 bases, the J end by 7 bases, with 18 bases between. CDR3 coding DNA: TGTGCCAGCTCTAATAAGTGGAGAGATGAGCAGTACTTC. Translating gives CASSNKWRDEQYF.

This sequence joins TRBV10-3 and TRBJ2-7, with D unresolved. The CDR3 is 13 amino acids. Germline V gene sequence: CDR1 ENHRY, CDR2 SYGVKD. Trimming stripped 3 bases from V and 6 bases from J, with 12 bases between. CDR3: CAISEERASEQYF. DNA of the CDR3: TGTGCCATCAGTGAAGAAAGGGCTAGCGAGCAGTACTTC.

The sample holds a few counts of this clonotype. The gene calls are TRBV6-1 and TRBJ2-2; 10 bases match TRBD2. The germline gives CDR1 MNHNS, CDR2 SASEGT. J gave up 3 bases and V 2 bases, and 0 bases lay outside the gene matches. CDR3 length: 15 amino acids. The chain's CDR3 is CASSELAGDTGELFF. The CDR3 nucleotides are TGTGCCAGCAGTGAACTAGCGGGGGACACCGGGGAGCTGTTTTTT.

This clonotype was seen more than once but under ten times. The rearrangement links TRBV3-1 to TRBJ2-5; D call uncertain. Per the germline V gene, CDR1 is LGHDT and CDR2 is YNNKEL (reference sequence). V lost 3 bases and J 2 bases, leaving 7 bases between the germline ends. The CDR3 runs 13 residues. The CDR3 loop is CASSHPWQETQYF. The CDR3 coding sequence is TGTGCCAGCAGCCACCCCTGGCAAGAGACCCAGTACTTC.

The chain is built from TRBV7-2 and TRBJ2-7, with D unresolved. The V and J ends lost 5 bases and 3 bases respectively, with 11 bases between them. Germline lookup yields CDR1 SGHTA and CDR2 FQGNSA. The CDR3 spans 13 residues. CDR3 nucleotide sequence: TGTGCCAGCAGCCTACAATCCCGCTACGAGCAGTACTTC. This codes for CASSLQSRYEQYF.

This rearrangement joins TRBV20-1 to TRBJ1-1, with a tentative D call TRBD1 (5 bases). Germline loops: CDR1 DFQATT, CDR2 SNEGSKA (reference sequence). This CDR3 contains 10 residues. Trimming pared 4 bases from V and 7 bases from J, leaving 7 bases between. The CDR3 DNA reads TGCAGTGCTAACAGGTTTGAAGCTTTCTTT. It yields the protein CSANRFEAFF.

The chain couples TRBV29-1 to TRBJ1-1, with D hard to call. The CDR3 runs to 12 residues. CDR1 is SQVTM, CDR2 ANQGSEA, per germline. V lost 7 bases to trimming and J lost 1 base, with 10 bases between them. The CDR3 coding sequence is TGCAGCGGGACCGTCGGGAACACTGAAGCTTTCTTT. It encodes CSGTVGNTEAFF.

The rearrangement joins TRBV2 to TRBJ2-1; 9 positions agree with TRBD1. This CDR3 comprises 15 residues. V dropped 2 bases and J dropped 10; count of bases not matched to a gene: 9. Looked up from germline, CDR1 is SNHLY and CDR2 is FYNNEI. CDR3 nucleotides: TGTGCCAGCAGTGAAAGGGACAGGGCTACCCACGAGCAGTTCTTC. Its protein is CASSERDRATHEQFF.

The V call is TRBV7-3, the J call TRBJ2-4, with D maybe TRBD2 (7 bases). The CDR3 length is 14 residues. Trimming took off 6 bases at V and 13 bases at J, with 22 bases between the two ends. CDR1 and CDR2 from the germline V gene are SGHTA and FQGTGA. The CDR3: CASSQNRGAREQYF. Here the CDR3 DNA reads TGTGCCAGCAGTCAAAACCGGGGGGCGAGGGAGCAGTACTTC.

V usage is TRBV9 and J usage is TRBJ1-6; D is unclear. The CDR3 is made up of 15 amino acids. V lost 0 bases and J 6 bases, leaving 10 bases between the germline ends. Germline assignment: CDR1 SGDLS and CDR2 YYNGEE. In DNA, the CDR3 is TGTGCCAGCAGCGTAGGGGCAGATCCTAATTCACCCCTCCACTTT. Protein sequence: CASSVGADPNSPLHF.

The gene calls are TRBV4-2 and TRBJ2-5; 7 bases are shared with TRBD1. The CDR3 totals 15 residues. The V segment lost 0 bases and the J segment 7 bases; nucleotides outside the gene matches: 8. Germline V gene lookup returns CDR1 LGHNA and CDR2 YNFKEQ. CDR3 nucleotides: TGTGCCAGCAGCCAAGATTTGGGGACAGCCGGGACCCAGTACTTC. Its translation: CASSQDLGTAGTQYF.

This clonotype has only a few counts. The V and J genes are TRBV28 and TRBJ2-5, with unresolved D. The CDR3 is made up of 11 amino acids. CDR1 is MDHEN, CDR2 SYDVKM, per germline. Trimming left V 5 bases short and J 6 bases short, with 7 bases between. For the CDR3, the DNA is TGTGCCAGCAGTCTAAGGAAGACCCAGTACTTC. Encoded protein: CASSLRKTQYF.

This clonotype was detected only a few times. This sequence joins TRBV29-1 and TRBJ2-3; a weak D match, TRBD2 (6 bases). Per the germline V gene, CDR1 is SQVTM and CDR2 is ANQGSEA. The V end was cut by 4 bases, the J end by 7 bases, with 9 bases between. CDR3 length: 11 amino acids. The chain's CDR3 is CSVGAGHTQYF. The CDR3 DNA is TGCAGCGTTGGGGCGGGGCATACGCAGTATTTT.